This is a list of T cell receptor beta chains from one sample in a study of blood T cells in healthy people across ages. From the 5' RACE reads, TCRdb called clonotypes with MiXCR, one entry per CDR3 protein. The sample lists about 970,000 distinct CDR3 sequences, 51% seen once, with roughly 23% in the top ten. Sequencing was done on a sample of blood. These receptors were obtained from an older woman in good health. Both conserved end residues are part of each CDR3. Fields, in order: J gene, D gene, clone size, V gene, CDR3 DNA, CDR3 protein. The D gene is left open where the match is weak. Part of the rows lack a size; the others show once, few, many or a class for expanded clones.

TRBJ2-1,TRBD2,-,TRBV29-1,TGCAGCGTTGAAGATCGGGCTAGCGGGAGCCTAAATGAGCAGTTCTTC,CSVEDRASGSLNEQFF
TRBJ1-2,-,-,TRBV20-1,TGCAGTGCTAGAGAGAGGAGCTACACCTTC,CSARERSYTF
TRBJ2-2,TRBD2,-,TRBV12-3/TRBV12-4,TGTGCCAGCAGTTTCAGGGGACTAGCGGGAGTACCGGCCGGGGAGCTGTTTTTT,CASSFRGLAGVPAGELFF
TRBJ2-7,-,-,TRBV4-2,TGTGCCAGCAGCCAAGTTCGTGAGACTAGTTACGAGCAGTACTTC,CASSQVRETSYEQYF
TRBJ2-7,-,-,TRBV25-1,TGTGCCAGCAGTGAGGGCAGGGGATACGAGCAGTACTTC,CASSEGRGYEQYF
TRBJ2-7,-,-,TRBV20-1,TGCAGTGCCAGAGAGAGGGGCCGATACTCCTACGAGCAGTACTTC,CSARERGRYSYEQYF
TRBJ2-5,TRBD2,-,TRBV20-1,TGCAGTGCTAGAGAGGGGGCGGGGGGAGGCCAAGAGACCCAGTACTTC,CSAREGAGGGQETQYF
TRBJ1-3,-,-,TRBV7-2,TGTGCCAGCAGCTTGGCAGGGGTTGGAAACACCATATATTTT,CASSLAGVGNTIYF
TRBJ1-6,-,few,TRBV7-9,TGTGCCAGCAGCTTAGAAGGAGACAGGCGGAATTCACCCCTCCACTTT,CASSLEGDRRNSPLHF
TRBJ2-7,TRBD1,-,TRBV5-1,TGCGCCAGCAGCTTGGATACAGGGGGCAACTACGAGCAGTACTTC,CASSLDTGGNYEQYF
TRBJ2-6,-,once,TRBV28,TGTGCCAGCAGTTATGGGGGCTTAGGGGCCAACGTCCTGACTTTC,CASSYGGLGANVLTF
TRBJ2-5,TRBD2,-,TRBV7-8,TGTGCCAGCAGCCCACTAGCGGGGAAAACAAGGACCCAGTACTTC,CASSPLAGKTRTQYF
TRBJ1-6,TRBD1,-,TRBV27,TGTGCCAGCAGTATCGGACAGGGCTACTGGACACCCCTCCACTTT,CASSIGQGYWTPLHF
TRBJ2-3,TRBD2,-,TRBV7-9,TGTGCCAGCACCGGACTAGCGGGAGGACGGGGAACAGATACGCAGTATTTT,CASTGLAGGRGTDTQYF
TRBJ2-3,-,once,TRBV7-8,TGTGCCAGCAGCTTAGTACCGGTAACGCAGTATTTT,CASSLVPVTQYF
TRBJ2-6,-,few,TRBV9,TGTGCCAGCATGGGCGGGGTCTACTCTGGGGCCAACGTCCTGACTTTC,CASMGGVYSGANVLTF
TRBJ2-3,-,-,TRBV6-6,TGTGCCAGCAGGAGCCGGCAGGAAACAGATACGCGGTATTTT,CASRSRQETDTRYF
TRBJ1-5,-,few,TRBV29-1,TGCAGCGTCCGGGAGCTCAATCAGCCCCAGCATTTT,CSVRELNQPQHF
TRBJ1-2,-,-,TRBV3-1,TGTGCCAGCAGCCAAGGCAGGGCTGACTATGGCTACACCTTC,CASSQGRADYGYTF
TRBJ2-3,-,few,TRBV7-9,TGTGCCAGCAGCCACCGGGACATTTCGCAGTATTTT,CASSHRDISQYF
TRBJ2-7,TRBD1,once,TRBV20-1,TGCAGTGCCGGGACAGGGAGGGGCTCCGAGCAGTACTTC,CSAGTGRGSEQYF
TRBJ2-3,-,few,TRBV7-2,TGTGCCAGCAGCTACTCCCTGGCGGGAAGGCTCACAGATACGCAGTATTTT,CASSYSLAGRLTDTQYF
TRBJ2-1,TRBD2,-,TRBV29-1,TGCAGCACTTGGAGACTAGCGAAGATCAATGAGCAGTTCTTC,CSTWRLAKINEQFF
TRBJ2-7,TRBD2,-,TRBV20-1,TGCAGTGCTAGAGATAAGCGGGAGGGCCCCTACGAGCAGTACTTC,CSARDKREGPYEQYF
TRBJ2-5,TRBD1,many,TRBV7-2,TGTGCCAGCAGCTTCCGACCGACAGGGACGGGAGAGACCCAGTACTTC,CASSFRPTGTGETQYF
TRBJ2-7,TRBD2,few,TRBV6-1,TGTGCCAGCAGTGGGGGACTAGCGGGTCTTGAGCAGTACTTC,CASSGGLAGLEQYF
TRBJ2-2,-,-,TRBV7-6,TGTGCCAGCAGCTTAGGCAGCGGGCCGAACACCGGGGAGCTGTTTTTT,CASSLGSGPNTGELFF
TRBJ2-1,TRBD2,-,TRBV7-2,TGTGCCAGCAGCTCGGGCGGGGGACTAGCGGGATCTGAGCAGTTCTTC,CASSSGGGLAGSEQFF
TRBJ2-3,-,-,TRBV7-3,TGTGCCAGCAGCTTAGAGGCCCAAAGACCAGATACGCAGTATTTT,CASSLEAQRPDTQYF
TRBJ2-1,-,-,TRBV28,TGTGCCAGCAGCCCTTTGGGGAAATGGGGGGAGAGCTCCTACAATGAGCAGTTCTTC,CASSPLGKWGESSYNEQFF
TRBJ2-3,TRBD1,-,TRBV7-8,TGTGCCAGCAGCGCCCCGGGACAGGGGGCGACTAGCGGCCAGATTACGCAGTATTTT,CASSAPGQGATSGQITQYF
TRBJ2-3,TRBD2,-,TRBV12-3/TRBV12-4,TGTGCCAGCAATACTTGGACTAGTTTAGACACAGATACGCAGTATTTT,CASNTWTSLDTDTQYF
TRBJ2-5,-,few,TRBV7-2,TGTGCCAGCAGCCCCTCCGGACAGACCCAGTACTTC,CASSPSGQTQYF
TRBJ2-7,TRBD1,-,TRBV24-1,TGTGCCACCAGTGACGGGACAGTTGCCGAGCAGTACTTC,CATSDGTVAEQYF
TRBJ2-7,TRBD2,-,TRBV15,TGTGCCACCAGCAGAGCACTAGCGGGGAGCTACGAGCAGTACTTC,CATSRALAGSYEQYF
TRBJ1-3,-,-,TRBV7-9,TGTGCCAGCAGCTTTATTAACTCTGGAAACACCATATATTTT,CASSFINSGNTIYF
TRBJ1-1,-,-,TRBV29-1,TGCAGCGCCGGTATCGGGGTGACCACTGAAGCTTTCTTT,CSAGIGVTTEAFF
TRBJ2-5,TRBD2,-,TRBV7-9,TGTGCCAGCATTCCTAGCGGGAGCTGGGAGACCCAGTACTTC,CASIPSGSWETQYF
TRBJ1-4,-,few,TRBV27,TGTGCCAGCAGTTTATTAGCTAGAACAACTAATGAAAAACTGTTTTTT,CASSLLARTTNEKLFF
TRBJ2-7,TRBD2,-,TRBV7-9,TGTGCAGGGGCTAGCGGCTACTACGAGCAGTACTTC,CAGASGYYEQYF
TRBJ1-1,-,-,TRBV4-2,TGTGCCAGCAGCCATTCCACAGGAGGGGCCACTGAAGCTTTCTTT,CASSHSTGGATEAFF
TRBJ1-3,-,-,TRBV28,TGTGCCAGCAGTTTTATGGACGGATTCTCTGGAAACACCATATATTTT,CASSFMDGFSGNTIYF
TRBJ2-5,TRBD2,-,TRBV7-2,TGTGCCAGCAGCTTACTAGCGGTCTATGAGACCCAGTACTTC,CASSLLAVYETQYF
TRBJ2-1,TRBD2,few,TRBV6-5,TGTGCCAGCAGTTACTCAGGACTAGCGGGAGGGCCGATCAACAATGAGCAGTTCTTC,CASSYSGLAGGPINNEQFF
TRBJ2-1,-,few,TRBV20-1,TGCAGTGCGACCCCCGGGGTTGAGCAGTTCTTC,CSATPGVEQFF
TRBJ1-3,-,-,TRBV21-1,TGTGCCAGCAGCAAAGGGCCAAGGGGCCACCCATCCTCTGGAAACACCATATATTTT,CASSKGPRGHPSSGNTIYF
TRBJ2-7,-,few,TRBV20-1,TGCAGTGCTAGAGCGGGAAGCGGAGCTACCTACGAGCAGTACTTC,CSARAGSGATYEQYF
TRBJ2-5,-,-,TRBV9,TGTGCCAGCAGCGTAAGTAGCGGCCAAGAGACCCAGTACTTC,CASSVSSGQETQYF
TRBJ2-7,TRBD2,-,TRBV5-3,TGTGCCAGAAGTCAACTAGCGGGCCATGACTACGAGCAGTACTTC,CARSQLAGHDYEQYF
TRBJ2-7,TRBD2,-,TRBV6-2/TRBV6-3,TGTGCCAGCAGAAGAGGGATTGGACTAGCGAACGACTTCTACGAGCAGTACTTC,CASRRGIGLANDFYEQYF
TRBJ1-2,-,-,TRBV15,TGTGCCACCAGCAGAGCGCTCCGAGGGGAGGTATCGGGCTACACCTTC,CATSRALRGEVSGYTF
TRBJ2-1,-,-,TRBV20-1,TGCAGTGCTACAAACCCCGATAGCGGAAACAATGAGCAGTTCTTC,CSATNPDSGNNEQFF
TRBJ2-3,TRBD2,-,TRBV4-1,TGCGCCAGCAGCCAAGTGGAGACTAGCGGCACAGATACGCAGTATTTT,CASSQVETSGTDTQYF
TRBJ2-5,-,-,TRBV6-5,TGTGCCAGCAGTTACATTGCGGGGGCGTCAGAGACCCAGTACTTC,CASSYIAGASETQYF
TRBJ2-3,TRBD2,-,TRBV5-1,TGCGCCAGCAGCTTGGAGGGGCTAGCGGGATTCGTAATCCGCACGGATACGCAGTATTTT,CASSLEGLAGFVIRTDTQYF
TRBJ2-1,-,-,TRBV7-9,TGTGCCAGCAGCTTAGACCCTAAGCGGGCCTACTACAATGAGCAGTTCTTC,CASSLDPKRAYYNEQFF